This T cell receptor (beta chain) was sequenced for a study of OX40 agonist ivuxolimab in advanced cancers. Study-level background: Patients were infused with ivuxolimab every 2 weeks at 0.01 to 10 mg/kg. Three patients got partial responses; one had hepatocellular carcinoma and two had cutaneous melanoma. Every patient in dose escalation had hepatocellular carcinoma, melanoma, renal cell or head and neck cancer.

The V end lost 3 bases, the J end lost 0 bases, and 10 bases lay between the germline ends. The CDR3 has 15 residues. CDR1 and CDR2 (germline): SGDLS, YYNGEE. Assay used: immunoSEQ multiplex PCR; TCRdb lists only in-frame clones, some missing. The sample consists of 16,000 or so clones, approximately 77% of them appearing once. Study-wide results and limits: The study found that CD8+ T cells averaged more expanded clones than CD4+.

Regarding this clone: Its matching antigen is unknown.

The V and J genes are TRBV9 and TRBJ1-5, with a possible D match to TRBD1 (6 bases). The sequences come from CD4+ or CD8+ T cells sorted from blood, collected in a trial of the OX40 agonist ivuxolimab. This clonotype was sampled from an adult with an advanced solid tumor such as melanoma, head and neck, liver or kidney cancer. The CDR3 here is CASSETGNSNQPQHF. The CDR3 DNA reads TGTGCCAGCAGCGAAACAGGGAATAGCAATCAGCCCCAGCATTTT.